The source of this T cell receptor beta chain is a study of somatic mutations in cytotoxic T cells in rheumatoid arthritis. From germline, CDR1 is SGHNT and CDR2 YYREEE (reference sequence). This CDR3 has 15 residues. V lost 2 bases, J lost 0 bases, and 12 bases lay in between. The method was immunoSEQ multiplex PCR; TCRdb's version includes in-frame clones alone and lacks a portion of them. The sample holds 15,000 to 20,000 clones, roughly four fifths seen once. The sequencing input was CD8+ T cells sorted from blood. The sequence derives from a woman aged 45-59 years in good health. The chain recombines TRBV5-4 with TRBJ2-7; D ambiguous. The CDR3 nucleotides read TGTGCCAGCAGCTTTGGACCCGAGAGCTCCTACGAGCAGTACTTC. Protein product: CASSFGPESSYEQYF. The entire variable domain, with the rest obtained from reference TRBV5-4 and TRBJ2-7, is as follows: ETGVTQSPTHLIKTRGQQVTLRCSSQSGHNTVSWYQQALGQGPQFIFQYYREEENGRGNFPPRFSGLQFPNYSSELNVNALELDDSALYLCASSFGPESSYEQYFGPGTRLTVT.